This T cell receptor beta chain was sequenced in a study of T cell responses to AZD1222 COVID-19 vaccine. Looking at the study overall: Doses given second, at about 4 or about 12 weeks, were pooled. General study findings and limits: Females made up more of the donors, who were largely white British, and clonal diversity may have come out too low. At baseline, just 5 or 6 AZD1222 recipients tested seropositive.

Only in-frame clones appear in the TCRdb table, and some are missing; sequencing was by immunoSEQ multiplex PCR. The repertoire consists of about 140,000 clones, with roughly 90% occurring once and the leading ten covering around 1.5%. On this clone itself: Antigen: not known.

Looked up from germline, CDR1 is SGHRS and CDR2 is YFSETQ. The CDR3 totals 13 residues. Trimming pared 1 base from V and 5 bases from J, leaving 10 bases between. The chain employs TRBV5-1 and TRBJ2-7, with D possibly matching TRBD1 (5 bases). The clonotype originates from an adult in good health. This material consisted of peripheral blood, taken on day 0 of AZD1222 vaccination. CDR3 sequence (DNA): TGCGCCAGCAGCTTGAACAAGGGGAACGAGCAGTACTTC. Its translation: CASSLNKGNEQYF.